The 27 T cell receptor beta chains listed next were all sequenced from one sample in a study of T cell responses to AZD1222 COVID-19 vaccine (dated by TCRdb to about 2021). Libraries came from the immunoSEQ multiplex PCR assay. TCRdb carries this immuneACCESS record with in-frame sequences only. Its versions omit some clonotypes, under half of them owing to an unresolved V gene in the studies checked, with the rest unexplained. The sample includes some 130,000 clones, with approximately 90% observed a single time. The ten largest clones represent around 22% of the sample. The time point tag for this specimen amounts to: baseline before first vaccination. The sequencing used peripheral blood, collected on day 0 of AZD1222 vaccination. These receptors were obtained from an adult in good health.

The rearrangement joins TRBV7-2 to TRBJ1-6, with D unresolved. V lost 1 base to trimming and J lost 7 bases, with 11 bases between them. Germline V gene sequence: CDR1 SGHTA, CDR2 FQGNSA. The CDR3 runs 15 residues. The CDR3 DNA is TGTGCCAGCAGCTTAGAGTCTGGGCCCAATTCACCCCTCCACTTT. It codes for CASSLESGPNSPLHF. The full variable domain, in which reference TRBV7-2 and TRBJ1-6 provide the parts outside the CDR3, is GAGVSQSPSNKVTEKGKDVELRCDPISGHTALYWYRQSLGQGLEFLIYFQGNSAPDKSGLPSDRFSAERTGGSVSTLTIQRTQQEDSAVYLCASSLESGPNSPLHFGNGTRLTVT.

Only a few counts were recorded for this clone. The chain joins TRBV3-1 (or the pseudogene TRBV3-2) to TRBJ2-3; maybe TRBD2 (6 bases). Trimming pared 8 bases from V and 3 bases from J, leaving 15 bases between. The CDR3 has 14 amino acids. CDR1 and CDR2 (germline): LGHDT, YNNKEL (reference sequence). The CDR3 is CASGRDFTTDTQYF. CDR3 bases: TGTGCCAGCGGCCGGGACTTCACGACAGATACGCAGTATTTT.

V and J are TRBV6-4 and TRBJ1-4, with D perhaps matching TRBD1 (5 bases). Trimming left V 0 bases short and J 10 bases short, with 18 bases between. Germline-derived CDR1 and CDR2 are MRHNA and SNTAGT. The length of the CDR3 is 16 residues. CDR3 sequence: CASSDSIGLGVRKLFF. The CDR3 DNA reads TGTGCCAGCAGTGACTCGATTGGTTTGGGGGTGCGAAAACTGTTTTTT.

The rearrangement joins TRBV19 to TRBJ2-2; D uncertain. Trimming took off 1 base at V and 4 bases at J, with 1 base between the two ends. The germline CDR1 and CDR2 sequences are LNHDA and SQIVND (reference sequence). The CDR3 is 12 residues long. Here the CDR3 reads CASSIATGELFF. The CDR3 bases are TGTGCCAGTAGTATAGCCACCGGGGAGCTGTTTTTT.

The V call is TRBV5-1, the J call TRBJ1-4, with TRBD1 identical over 8 bases. Germline loops: CDR1 SGHRS, CDR2 YFSETQ. The CDR3 spans 14 residues. The V gene end was trimmed by 4 bases and the J gene end by 7 bases; junction bases not matched to a gene: 6. The CDR3 reads CASSRPGTGEKLFF. The CDR3 DNA follows: TGCGCCAGCAGCCGCCCAGGGACAGGTGAAAAACTGTTTTTT.

This chain uses TRBV5-1 with TRBJ1-2; unclear D gene. V was trimmed by 0 bases and J by 7 bases, leaving 10 bases between them. Germline V gives CDR1 SGHRS, CDR2 YFSETQ. This CDR3 has 13 residues. As DNA, the CDR3 is TGCGCCAGCAGCTTGGGGTCAGGCGGTGGCTACACCTTC. Protein product: CASSLGSGGGYTF.

V gene TRBV2 combines with J gene TRBJ1-4, with TRBD1 as a possible D gene (5 bases). Germline V gene sequence: CDR1 SNHLY, CDR2 FYNNEI. The CDR3 runs 14 residues. Trimming removed 7 bases at V and 6 bases at J, with 15 bases between. CDR3 sequence (DNA): TGTGCCAGCATACTTGAGGGGACTTATGAAAAACTGTTTTTT. Translated: CASILEGTYEKLFF.

The chain uses TRBV28 and TRBJ1-6; no definite D call. V was pared by 4 bases and J by 5 bases, with 15 bases between. Germline lookup yields CDR1 MDHEN and CDR2 SYDVKM. The CDR3 has 16 amino acids. The CDR3 reads CASSSPVQWDNSPLHF. The CDR3 nucleotides are TGTGCCAGCAGTTCACCTGTACAGTGGGATAATTCACCCCTCCACTTT.

V gene TRBV18 combines with J gene TRBJ1-5; D call uncertain. The CDR3 covers 15 residues. V was shortened by 2 bases and J by 0 bases, with 8 bases between the two germline ends. CDR1 and CDR2 (germline): KGHSH, LQKENI. Here the CDR3 DNA reads TGTGCCAGCTCACCAACAGCTTATAGCAATCAGCCCCAGCATTTT. Translation: CASSPTAYSNQPQHF.

This clone showed up just once. The V gene is TRBV7-9, the J gene TRBJ2-2; D gene unclear. This CDR3 spans 13 amino acids. Deletions cut 4 bases from V and 5 bases from J, with 8 bases between. Per germline, CDR1 SEHNR and CDR2 FQNEAQ (reference sequence). The CDR3 DNA is TGTGCCAGCAGCTACGATGGGACCGGGGAGCTGTTTTTT. It is translated as CASSYDGTGELFF.

The V gene is TRBV7-2, the J gene TRBJ1-4, with D hard to call. Per the germline V gene, CDR1 is SGHTA and CDR2 is FQGNSA. V lost 0 bases and J 8 bases, leaving 10 bases between the germline ends. The CDR3 has 14 amino acids. CDR3 protein: CASSLAVHVEKLFF. The CDR3 DNA reads as TGTGCCAGCAGCTTAGCGGTCCACGTGGAAAAACTGTTTTTT.

This chain uses TRBV7-2 with TRBJ1-5; D unresolved. The V end was cut by 2 bases, the J end by 1 base, with 12 bases between. In germline, CDR1 is SGHTA, CDR2 FQGNSA. This CDR3 is built from 16 residues. The CDR3 spells CASSLQSGRSNQPQHF. CDR3 coding DNA: TGTGCCAGCAGCTTACAGAGTGGGAGGAGCAATCAGCCCCAGCATTTT.

This sequence joins TRBV14 and TRBJ1-1; D unclear. Germline V gives CDR1 SGHDN, CDR2 FVKESK. CDR3 size: 13 residues. Trimming cost V 1 base and J 4 bases, with 7 bases left between them. The CDR3 nucleotides read TGTGCCAGCAGCCAAGGGAGAATCACTGAAGCTTTCTTT. Translation gives CASSQGRITEAFF. Supplemented by reference TRBV14 and TRBJ1-1, the full variable domain reads EAGVTQFPSHSVIEKGQTVTLRCDPISGHDNLYWYRRVMGKEIKFLLHFVKESKQDESGMPNNRFLAERTGGTYSTLKVQPAELEDSGVYFCASSQGRITEAFFGQGTRLTVV.

The chain employs TRBV12-5 and TRBJ1-2; TRBD1 might be the D (5 bases). From germline, CDR1 is LGHNT and CDR2 FRNRAP. CDR3 length: 13 amino acids. With 8 bases removed from V and 8 bases from J, the gap between germline ends came to 18 bases. The CDR3 sequence is CASSKSGGWGYTF. In nucleotides, the CDR3 is TGTGCTAGTAGTAAATCGGGGGGATGGGGCTACACCTTC. The full variable domain, its missing parts supplied by reference TRBV12-5 and TRBJ1-2, is DARVTQTPRHKVTEMGQEVTMRCQPILGHNTVFWYRQTMMQGLELLAYFRNRAPLDDSGMPKDRFSAEMPDATLATLKIQPSEPRDSAVYFCASSKSGGWGYTFGSGTRLTVV.

This chain links TRBV28 with TRBJ2-7; D not resolved. This CDR3 comprises 14 residues. The V gene lost 7 bases and the J gene lost 2 bases, with 15 bases spanning the gap. Germline V gene sequence: CDR1 MDHEN, CDR2 SYDVKM. The CDR3 DNA follows: TGTGCCAGCACCAGGCTGGACGGAGCCTACGAGCAGTACTTC. This sequence encodes CASTRLDGAYEQYF.

The J gene is TRBJ1-5, the V gene TRBV23-1; 8 bases align to TRBD1. TRBV23-1 is flagged as an ORF with uncertain function. This CDR3 comprises 18 residues. V lost 11 bases and J lost 4; bases outside the gene matches: 22. The CDR3 DNA is TGCGCCTGGATCTCCAGGGGGCGCCACTCAAATAGGAATCAGCCCCAGCATTTT. Its protein product is CAWISRGRHSNRNQPQHF.

The chain joins TRBV6-5 to TRBJ2-7; D perhaps matches TRBD1 (6 bases). CDR1 and CDR2 from the germline V gene are MNHEY and SVGAGI. The CDR3 extends over 12 amino acids. V was cut by 9 bases and J by 6 bases, with 15 bases left in between. CDR3 bases: TGTGCCAGTGGCGCAAGGACAGCCGAGCAGTACTTC. Its protein product is CASGARTAEQYF.

The gene calls are TRBV5-1 and TRBJ2-1, with 8 bases matching TRBD2. The CDR3 runs 14 residues. The V segment lost 0 bases and the J segment 5 bases; nucleotides outside the gene matches: 1. Germline V CDR1 and CDR2: SGHRS, YFSETQ. In DNA, the CDR3 is TGCGCCAGCAGCTTGGTAGCGGGAAACAATGAGCAGTTCTTC. This sequence encodes CASSLVAGNNEQFF.

The V and J genes are TRBV6-5 and TRBJ2-6; possible D gene TRBD1, 5 bases. Deletions cut 6 bases from V and 3 bases from J, with 6 bases between. The CDR3 is 13 residues long. Germline V gives CDR1 MNHEY, CDR2 SVGAGI. The DNA of the CDR3 is TGTGCCAGCAGGGGGCTTGGGGCCAACGTCCTGACTTTC. Translating gives CASRGLGANVLTF.

Notes on this clone: The sample carries other DNA sequences with the same CDR3. The V call is TRBV6-5, the J call TRBJ2-7; D may be TRBD1 (6 bases). The CDR3 length is 12 residues. V was trimmed by 4 bases and J by 3 bases, leaving 7 bases between them. The germline V gene encodes CDR1 MNHEY and CDR2 SVGAGI. CDR3 sequence reads: CASSLQGYEQYF. In nucleotides, the CDR3 is TGTGCCAGCAGTTTACAGGGCTACGAGCAGTACTTC.

The DNA of the CDR3 is TGTGCCAGCAGTCCGGGACAGCTCCAAGAGACCCAGTACTTC. It translates to CASSPGQLQETQYF. The rearrangement uses TRBV2 and TRBJ2-5; 7 bases align to TRBD1. Germline lookup yields CDR1 SNHLY and CDR2 FYNNEI. The ends lost 5 bases at V and 1 base at J; junction bases unmatched: 4. There are 14 residues in the CDR3.

The chain couples TRBV4-1 to TRBJ2-7; either TRBD1 or TRBD2 may fit D (5 bases each). The V end lost 4 bases, the J end lost 3 bases, and 13 bases lay between the germline ends. The length of the CDR3 is 14 residues. From germline, CDR1 is MGHRA and CDR2 YSYEKL. The CDR3 DNA follows: TGCGCCAGCAGCCGAGGGGTACAGCTCTACGAGCAGTACTTC. Translation: CASSRGVQLYEQYF.

The chain uses TRBV5-6 and TRBJ2-7, with 7 bases that match TRBD1. The CDR3 totals 15 residues. Looked up from germline, CDR1 is SGHDT and CDR2 is YYEEEE. The trim removed 1 base at V and 0 bases at J, leaving 4 bases unmatched. CDR3 bases: TGTGCCAGCAGCTTGAGGGGGCTCAGCTCCTACGAGCAGTACTTC. It yields the protein CASSLRGLSSYEQYF.

The chain joins TRBV3-1 (or the pseudogene TRBV3-2) to TRBJ1-2; 10 bases fit TRBD1. CDR3 length: 14 amino acids. Germline CDR1 LGHDT, CDR2 YNNKEL (reference sequence). Losses at the gene ends were 4 bases for V and 5 bases for J; bases not matched to a gene: 4. The DNA of the CDR3 is TGTGCCAGCAGCCCCGGGACAGGGGTGTATGGCTACACCTTC. Its translation is CASSPGTGVYGYTF.

The chain employs TRBV5-4 and TRBJ1-2; TRBD1 aligns across 10 bases. Germline V CDR1 and CDR2: SGHNT, YYREEE (reference sequence). The J segment lost 5 bases and the V segment lost 0 bases, leaving 7 bases of the junction unmatched. The CDR3 totals 16 residues. The CDR3 DNA is TGTGCCAGCAGCTTGGGGACTGACAGGGGGCGGTATGGCTACACCTTC. The encoded protein is CASSLGTDRGRYGYTF.

The rearrangement uses TRBV9 and TRBJ1-2; D call uncertain. This CDR3 has 12 amino acids. Trimming cost V 3 bases and J 5 bases, with 8 bases left between them. Germline CDR1 reads SGDLS; CDR2 reads YYNGEE. CDR3 DNA: TGTGCCAGCAGCGCCCCATCGTATGGCTACACCTTC. It yields the protein CASSAPSYGYTF.

This chain links TRBV19 with TRBJ2-3, with D perhaps TRBD2 (6 bases). Trimming took off 0 bases at V and 2 bases at J, with 12 bases between the two ends. The CDR3 runs to 16 residues. Germline-derived CDR1 and CDR2 are LNHDA and SQIVND (reference sequence). CDR3 loop: CASSIEGTGNTDTQYF. The CDR3 DNA sequence: TGTGCCAGTAGTATAGAGGGGACTGGCAACACAGATACGCAGTATTTT.